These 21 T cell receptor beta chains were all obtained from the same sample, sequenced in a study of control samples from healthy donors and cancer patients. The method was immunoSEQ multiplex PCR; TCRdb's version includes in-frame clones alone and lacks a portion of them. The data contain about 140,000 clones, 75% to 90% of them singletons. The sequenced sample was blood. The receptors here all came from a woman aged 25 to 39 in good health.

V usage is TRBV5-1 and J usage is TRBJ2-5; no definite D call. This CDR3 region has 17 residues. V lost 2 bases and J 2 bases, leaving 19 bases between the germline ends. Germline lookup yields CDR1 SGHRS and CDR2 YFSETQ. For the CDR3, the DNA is TGCGCCAGCAGCTTCGGAGCTCTAAGGCAGTCTCAAGAGACCCAGTACTTC. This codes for CASSFGALRQSQETQYF.

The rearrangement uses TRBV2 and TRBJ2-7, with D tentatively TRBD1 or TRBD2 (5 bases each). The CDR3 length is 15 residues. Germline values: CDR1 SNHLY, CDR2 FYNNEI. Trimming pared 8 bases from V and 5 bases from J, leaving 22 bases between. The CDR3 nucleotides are TGTGCCAGCGGCAGAGGGGACCCCAAGGCCCACGAGCAGTACTTC. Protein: CASGRGDPKAHEQYF.

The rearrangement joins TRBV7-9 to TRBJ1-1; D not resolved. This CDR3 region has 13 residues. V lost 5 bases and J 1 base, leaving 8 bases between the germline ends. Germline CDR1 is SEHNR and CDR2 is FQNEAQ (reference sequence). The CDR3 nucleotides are TGTGCCAGCAGCAGTACAGAGAACACTGAAGCTTTCTTT. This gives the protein CASSSTENTEAFF.

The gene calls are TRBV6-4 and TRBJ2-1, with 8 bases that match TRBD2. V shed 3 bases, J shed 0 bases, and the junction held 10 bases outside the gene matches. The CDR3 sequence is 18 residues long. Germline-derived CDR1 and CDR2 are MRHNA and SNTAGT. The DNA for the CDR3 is TGTGCCAGCAGTGATGGTTTAGTACTAGCGGACTCCTACAATGAGCAGTTCTTC. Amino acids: CASSDGLVLADSYNEQFF.

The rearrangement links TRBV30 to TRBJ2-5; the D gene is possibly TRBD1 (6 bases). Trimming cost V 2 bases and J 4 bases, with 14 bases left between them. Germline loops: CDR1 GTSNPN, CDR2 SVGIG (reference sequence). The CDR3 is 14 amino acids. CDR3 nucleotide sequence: TGTGCCTGGAGTAAGACAGGACAACGAGAGACCCAGTACTTC. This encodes CAWSKTGQRETQYF.

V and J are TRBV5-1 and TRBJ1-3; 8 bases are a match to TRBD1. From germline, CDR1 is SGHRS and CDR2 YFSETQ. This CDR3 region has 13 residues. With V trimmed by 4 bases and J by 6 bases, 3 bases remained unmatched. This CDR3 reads CASSPDRVNTIYF. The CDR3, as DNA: TGCGCCAGCAGCCCGGACAGGGTAAACACCATATATTTT.

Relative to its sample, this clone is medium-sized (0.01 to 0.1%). CDR3 sequence (DNA): TGTGCCAGCAGTAGGGGACTAGCGGGATACAATGAGCAGTTCTTC. This gives the protein CASSRGLAGYNEQFF. The chain carries TRBV7-6 and TRBJ2-1; 13 bases agree with TRBD2. Trimming cost V 6 bases and J 4 bases; bases outside gene matches: 3. Germline CDR1 SGHVS, CDR2 FNYEAQ. The CDR3 runs 15 residues.

The CDR3, as DNA: TGTGCCAGTAGTATAACGGCAGCCTCTGGGGCCAACGTCCTGACTTTC. Translating gives CASSITAASGANVLTF. The chain recombines TRBV19 with TRBJ2-6; unclear D gene. Germline V gene data show CDR1 as LNHDA and CDR2 as SQIVND (reference sequence). With 2 bases removed from V and 0 bases from J, the gap between germline ends came to 8 bases. The CDR3 has 16 residues. Filled out from reference TRBV19 and TRBJ2-6, the complete variable domain reads DGGITQSPKYLFRKEGQNVTLSCEQNLNHDAMYWYRQDPGQGLRLIYYSQIVNDFQKGDIAEGYSVSREKKESFPLTVTSAQKNPTAFYLCASSITAASGANVLTFGAGSRLTVL.

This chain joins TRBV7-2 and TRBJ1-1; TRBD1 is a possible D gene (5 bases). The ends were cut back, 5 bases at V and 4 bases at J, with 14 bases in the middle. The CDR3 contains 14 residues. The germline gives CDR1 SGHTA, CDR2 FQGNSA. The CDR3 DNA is TGTGCCAGCAGCCCACGGACGGGGGGCACTGAAGCTTTCTTT. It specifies CASSPRTGGTEAFF. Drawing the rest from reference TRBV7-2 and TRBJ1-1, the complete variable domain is GAGVSQSPSNKVTEKGKDVELRCDPISGHTALYWYRQSLGQGLEFLIYFQGNSAPDKSGLPSDRFSAERTGGSVSTLTIQRTQQEDSAVYLCASSPRTGGTEAFFGQGTRLTVV.

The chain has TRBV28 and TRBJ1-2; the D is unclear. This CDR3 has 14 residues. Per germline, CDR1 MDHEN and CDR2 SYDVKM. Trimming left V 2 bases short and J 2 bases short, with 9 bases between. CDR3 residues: CASSLVTHNYGYTF. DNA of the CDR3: TGTGCCAGCAGTTTAGTGACACACAACTATGGCTACACCTTC.

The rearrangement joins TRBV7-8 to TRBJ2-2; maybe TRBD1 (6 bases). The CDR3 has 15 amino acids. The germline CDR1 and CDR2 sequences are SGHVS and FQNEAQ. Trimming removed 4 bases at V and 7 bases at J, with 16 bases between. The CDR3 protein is CASSSTTGSIGELFF. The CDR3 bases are TGTGCCAGCAGCTCCACTACAGGGAGTATCGGGGAGCTGTTTTTT.

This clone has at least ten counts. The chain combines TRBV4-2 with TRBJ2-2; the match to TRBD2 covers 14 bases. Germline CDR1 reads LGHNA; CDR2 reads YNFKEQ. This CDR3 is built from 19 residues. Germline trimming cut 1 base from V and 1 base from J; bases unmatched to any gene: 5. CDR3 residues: CASSQVLGTSGRNTGELFF. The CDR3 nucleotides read TGTGCCAGCAGCCAAGTCCTTGGGACTAGCGGGAGGAACACCGGGGAGCTGTTTTTT.

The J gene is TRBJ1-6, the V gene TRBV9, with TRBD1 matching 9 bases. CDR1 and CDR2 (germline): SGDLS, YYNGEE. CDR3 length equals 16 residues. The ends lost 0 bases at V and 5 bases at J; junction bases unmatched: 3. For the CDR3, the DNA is TGTGCCAGCAGCGTAGGACAGGGGGTAAATAATTCACCCCTCCACTTT. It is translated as CASSVGQGVNNSPLHF.

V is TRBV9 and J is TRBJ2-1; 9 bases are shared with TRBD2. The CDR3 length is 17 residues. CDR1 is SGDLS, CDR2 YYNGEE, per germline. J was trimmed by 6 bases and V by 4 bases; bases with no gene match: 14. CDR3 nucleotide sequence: TGTGCCAGCAGCCCAGAGGGTAGCGGGAGATTTTCCAATGAGCAGTTCTTC. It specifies CASSPEGSGRFSNEQFF.

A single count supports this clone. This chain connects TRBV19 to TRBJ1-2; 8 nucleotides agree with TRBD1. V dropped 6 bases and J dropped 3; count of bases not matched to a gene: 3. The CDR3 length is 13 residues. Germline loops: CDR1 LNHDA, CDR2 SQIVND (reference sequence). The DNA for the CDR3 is TGTGCCAGTAGAGCGACAGGGGACTATGGCTACACCTTC. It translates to CASRATGDYGYTF.

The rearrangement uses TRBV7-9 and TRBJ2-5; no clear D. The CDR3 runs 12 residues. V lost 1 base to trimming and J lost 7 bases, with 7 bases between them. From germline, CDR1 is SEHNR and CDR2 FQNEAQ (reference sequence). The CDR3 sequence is CASSLETRTQYF. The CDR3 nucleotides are TGTGCCAGCAGCTTAGAAACGAGGACCCAGTACTTC.

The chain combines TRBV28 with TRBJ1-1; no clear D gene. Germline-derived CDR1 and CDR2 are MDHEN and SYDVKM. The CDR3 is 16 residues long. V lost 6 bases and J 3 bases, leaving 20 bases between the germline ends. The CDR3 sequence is CASSPHSSWLDTEAFF. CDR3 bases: TGTGCCAGCAGCCCTCATTCCTCTTGGTTGGACACTGAAGCTTTCTTT.

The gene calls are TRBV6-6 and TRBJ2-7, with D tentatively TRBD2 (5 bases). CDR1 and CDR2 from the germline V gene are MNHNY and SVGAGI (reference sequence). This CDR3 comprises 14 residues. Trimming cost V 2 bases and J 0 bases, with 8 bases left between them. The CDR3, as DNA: TGTGCCAGCAGTTACCTGACTAACTCCTACGAGCAGTACTTC. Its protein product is CASSYLTNSYEQYF.

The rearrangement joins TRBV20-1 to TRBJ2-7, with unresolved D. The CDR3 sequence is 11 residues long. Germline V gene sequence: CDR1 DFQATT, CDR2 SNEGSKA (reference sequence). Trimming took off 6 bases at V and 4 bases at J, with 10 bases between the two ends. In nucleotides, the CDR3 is TGCAGTGCGCCGACTGGGTACGAGCAGTACTTC. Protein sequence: CSAPTGYEQYF.

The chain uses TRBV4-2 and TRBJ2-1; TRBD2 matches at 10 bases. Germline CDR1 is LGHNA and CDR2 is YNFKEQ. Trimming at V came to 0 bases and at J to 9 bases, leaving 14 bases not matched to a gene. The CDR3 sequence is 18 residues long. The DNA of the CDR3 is TGTGCCAGCAGCCAAGACCCTTCGAGAAGCGGGAGGGCCAGTGAGCAGTTCTTC. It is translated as CASSQDPSRSGRASEQFF.

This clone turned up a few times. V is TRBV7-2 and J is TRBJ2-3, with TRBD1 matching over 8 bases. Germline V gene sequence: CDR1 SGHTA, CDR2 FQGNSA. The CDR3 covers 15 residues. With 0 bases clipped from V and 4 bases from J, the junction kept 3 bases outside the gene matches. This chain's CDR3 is CASSLAQGEADTQYF. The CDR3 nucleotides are TGTGCCAGCAGCTTAGCACAGGGGGAGGCAGATACGCAGTATTTT. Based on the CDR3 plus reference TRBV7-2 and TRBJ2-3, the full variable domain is GAGVSQSPSNKVTEKGKDVELRCDPISGHTALYWYRQSLGQGLEFLIYFQGNSAPDKSGLPSDRFSAERTGGSVSTLTIQRTQQEDSAVYLCASSLAQGEADTQYFGPGTRLTVL.